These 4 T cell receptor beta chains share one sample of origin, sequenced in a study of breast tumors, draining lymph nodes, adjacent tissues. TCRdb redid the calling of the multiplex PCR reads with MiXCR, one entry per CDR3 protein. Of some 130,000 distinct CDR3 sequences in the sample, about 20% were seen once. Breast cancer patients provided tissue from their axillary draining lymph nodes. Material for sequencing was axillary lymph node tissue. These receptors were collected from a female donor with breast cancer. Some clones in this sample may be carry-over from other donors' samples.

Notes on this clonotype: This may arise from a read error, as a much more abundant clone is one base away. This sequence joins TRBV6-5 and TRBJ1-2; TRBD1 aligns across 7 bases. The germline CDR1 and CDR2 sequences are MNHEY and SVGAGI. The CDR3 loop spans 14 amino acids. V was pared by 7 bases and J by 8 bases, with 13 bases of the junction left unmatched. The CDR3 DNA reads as TGTGCCAGCACCAAACCCAGGGGGGCGCGGGGCTACACCTTC. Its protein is CASTKPRGARGYTF.

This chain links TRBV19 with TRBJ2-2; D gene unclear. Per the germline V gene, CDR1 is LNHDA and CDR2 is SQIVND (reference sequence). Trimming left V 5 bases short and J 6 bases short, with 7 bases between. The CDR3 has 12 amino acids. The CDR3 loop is CASSPDPGELFF. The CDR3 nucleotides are TGTGCCAGTAGTCCCGATCCCGGGGAGCTGTTTTTT. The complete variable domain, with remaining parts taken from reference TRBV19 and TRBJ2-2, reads DGGITQSPKYLFRKEGQNVTLSCEQNLNHDAMYWYRQDPGQGLRLIYYSQIVNDFQKGDIAEGYSVSREKKESFPLTVTSAQKNPTAFYLCASSPDPGELFFGEGSRLTVL.

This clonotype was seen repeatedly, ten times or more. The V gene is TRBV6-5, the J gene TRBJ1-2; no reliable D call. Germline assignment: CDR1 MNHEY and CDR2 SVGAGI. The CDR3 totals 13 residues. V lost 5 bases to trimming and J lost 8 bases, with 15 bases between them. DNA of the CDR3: TGTGCCAGCAGTCCATTTAAGACCACAGGCTACACCTTC. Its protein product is CASSPFKTTGYTF.

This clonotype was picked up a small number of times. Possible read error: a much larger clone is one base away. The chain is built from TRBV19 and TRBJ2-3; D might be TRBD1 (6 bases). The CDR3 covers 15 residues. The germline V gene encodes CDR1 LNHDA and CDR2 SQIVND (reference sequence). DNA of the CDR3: TGTGCCAGTAGTCTAGGGACACCGAGCACAGATACGCAGTGTTTT. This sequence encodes CASSLGTPSTDTQCF.